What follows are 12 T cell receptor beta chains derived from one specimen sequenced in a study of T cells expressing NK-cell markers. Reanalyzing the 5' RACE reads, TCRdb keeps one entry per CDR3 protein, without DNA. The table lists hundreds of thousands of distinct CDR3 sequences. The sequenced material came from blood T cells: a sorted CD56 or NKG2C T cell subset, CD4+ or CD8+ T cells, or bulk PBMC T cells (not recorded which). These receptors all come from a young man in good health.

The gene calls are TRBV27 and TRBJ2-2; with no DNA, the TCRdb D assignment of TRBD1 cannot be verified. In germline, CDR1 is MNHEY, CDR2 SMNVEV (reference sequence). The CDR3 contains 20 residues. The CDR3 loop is CASSLRALAGAGSYTGELFF.

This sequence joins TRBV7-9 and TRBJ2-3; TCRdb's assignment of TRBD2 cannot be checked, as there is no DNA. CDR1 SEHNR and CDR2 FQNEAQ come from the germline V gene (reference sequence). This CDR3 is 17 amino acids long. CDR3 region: CASRQRSGSHITDTQYF.

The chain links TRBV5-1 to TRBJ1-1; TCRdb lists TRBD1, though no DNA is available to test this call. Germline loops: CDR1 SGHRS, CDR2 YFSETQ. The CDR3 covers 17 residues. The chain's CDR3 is CASSSFKGGKMNTEAFF.

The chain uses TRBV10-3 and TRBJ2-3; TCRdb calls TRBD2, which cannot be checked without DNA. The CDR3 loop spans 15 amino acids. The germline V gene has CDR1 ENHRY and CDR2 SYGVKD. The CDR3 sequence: CAISSGRWSTDTQYF.

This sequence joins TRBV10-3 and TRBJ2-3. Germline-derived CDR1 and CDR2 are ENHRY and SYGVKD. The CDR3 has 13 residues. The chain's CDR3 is CAIRKGSTDTQYF.

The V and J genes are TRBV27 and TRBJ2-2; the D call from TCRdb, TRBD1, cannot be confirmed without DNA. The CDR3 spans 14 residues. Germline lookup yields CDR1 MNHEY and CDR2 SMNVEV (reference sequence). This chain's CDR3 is CASSLFGALGELFF.

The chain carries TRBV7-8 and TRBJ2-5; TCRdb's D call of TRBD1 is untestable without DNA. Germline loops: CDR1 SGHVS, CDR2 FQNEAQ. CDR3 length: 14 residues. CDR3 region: CASRTGAGGETQYF.

The CDR3 region is CASSQQPSNYGYTF. This chain uses TRBV5-1 with TRBJ1-2. The CDR3 has 14 amino acids. The germline CDR1 and CDR2 sequences are SGHRS and YFSETQ. Filled out from reference TRBV5-1 and TRBJ1-2, the complete variable domain reads KAGVTQTPRYLIKTRGQQVTLSCSPISGHRSVSWYQQTPGQGLQFLFEYFSETQRNKGNFPGRFSGRQFSNSRSEMNVSTLELGDSALYLCASSQQPSNYGYTFGSGTRLTVV.

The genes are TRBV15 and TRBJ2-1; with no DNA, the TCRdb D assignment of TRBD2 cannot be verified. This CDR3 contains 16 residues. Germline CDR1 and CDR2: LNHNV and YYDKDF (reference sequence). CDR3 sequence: CATSRETSGSKNEQFF.

The CDR3 spells CSAVPTSGFYNEQFF. This sequence joins TRBV20-1 and TRBJ2-1; checking the TCRdb D call of TRBD2 is not possible without DNA. This CDR3 has 15 residues. In germline, CDR1 is DFQATT, CDR2 SNEGSKA (reference sequence).

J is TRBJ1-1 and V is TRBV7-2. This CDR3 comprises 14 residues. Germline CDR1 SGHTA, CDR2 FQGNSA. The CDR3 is CASTPPNRDTEAFF.

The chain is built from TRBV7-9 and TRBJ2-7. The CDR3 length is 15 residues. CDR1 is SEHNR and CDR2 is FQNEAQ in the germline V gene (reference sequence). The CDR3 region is CASSKRAGGAYEQYF.